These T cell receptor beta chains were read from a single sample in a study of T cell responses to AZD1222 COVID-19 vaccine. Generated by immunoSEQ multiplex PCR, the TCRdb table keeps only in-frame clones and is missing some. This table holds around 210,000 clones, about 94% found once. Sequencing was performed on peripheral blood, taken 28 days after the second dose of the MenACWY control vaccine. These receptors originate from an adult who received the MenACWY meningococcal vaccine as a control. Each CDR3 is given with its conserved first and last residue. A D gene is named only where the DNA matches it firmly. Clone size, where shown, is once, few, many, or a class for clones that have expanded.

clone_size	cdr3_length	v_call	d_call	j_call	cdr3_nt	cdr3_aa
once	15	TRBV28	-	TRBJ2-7	TGTGCCAGCAGTTTCTCGGGGCAAGGGACCTACGAGCAGTACTTC	CASSFSGQGTYEQYF
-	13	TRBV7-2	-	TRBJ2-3	TGTGCCAGCAGCTCCACAGGCCCAGATACGCAGTATTTT	CASSSTGPDTQYF
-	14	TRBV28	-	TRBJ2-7	TGTGCCAGCAGCCCATTCAGAGGAGCCTCCGAGCAGTACTTC	CASSPFRGASEQYF
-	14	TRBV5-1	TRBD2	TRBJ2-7	TGCGCCAGCAGCTTTGGTCTAGCGGATTACGAGCAGTACTTC	CASSFGLADYEQYF
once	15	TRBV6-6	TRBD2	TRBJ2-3	TGTGCCAGCAGTTACTCCCTAGCGGTCACAGATACGCAGTATTTT	CASSYSLAVTDTQYF
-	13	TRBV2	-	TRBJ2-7	TGTGCCAGCAATAGAAGGGAGAACTACGAGCAGTACTTC	CASNRRENYEQYF
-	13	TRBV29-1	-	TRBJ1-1	TGCAGCGTTGCCCGGAAATTGAACACTGAAGCTTTCTTT	CSVARKLNTEAFF
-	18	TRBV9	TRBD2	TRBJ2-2	TGTGCCAGCAGCCCAAGACTAGCGGGGGGGCCGAACACCGGGGAGCTGTTTTTT	CASSPRLAGGPNTGELFF
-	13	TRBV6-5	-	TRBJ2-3	TGTGCCAGCAGTTACTCTAGCACAGATACGCAGTATTTT	CASSYSSTDTQYF
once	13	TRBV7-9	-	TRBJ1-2	TGTGCCAGCAGCCCACCCGGACAGTTCGGCTACACCTTC	CASSPPGQFGYTF
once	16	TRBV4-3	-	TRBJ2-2	TGCGCCAGCAGCCAAGATTTGGGTGGAAGTGGCGGGGAGCTGTTTTTT	CASSQDLGGSGGELFF
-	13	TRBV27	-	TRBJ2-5	-	CASSFGSGKTQYF
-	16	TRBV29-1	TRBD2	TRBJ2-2	TGCAGCGCCACGGATAACGGGAGGGCGAACACCGGGGAGCTGTTTTTT	CSATDNGRANTGELFF
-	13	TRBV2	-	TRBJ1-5	TGTGCCAGCAGTGGACAGGTCAATCAGCCCCAGCATTTT	CASSGQVNQPQHF
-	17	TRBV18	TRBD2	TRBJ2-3	TGTGCCAGCTCACCACCTCAGACTCTAGCGGGGGGCACCGCGCAGTATTTT	CASSPPQTLAGGTAQYF
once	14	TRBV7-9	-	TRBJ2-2	TGTGCCAGCAGCGTACTAGTAGGCACCGGGGAGCTGTTTTTT	CASSVLVGTGELFF
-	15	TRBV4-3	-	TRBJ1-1	TGCGCCAGCAGCCAAGATTTTGGGATGAACACTGAAGCTTTCTTT	CASSQDFGMNTEAFF
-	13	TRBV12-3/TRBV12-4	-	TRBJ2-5	TGTGCCAGCAGGCGGGGGCAACAAGAGACCCAGTACTTC	CASRRGQQETQYF
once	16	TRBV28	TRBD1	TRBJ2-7	TGTGCCAGCATCAAACCGGGACAGGGAAACTCCTACGAGCAGTACTTC	CASIKPGQGNSYEQYF
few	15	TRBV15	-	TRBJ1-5	TGTGCCACCAGCCCAGCGGGCCAGAGCAATCAGCCCCAGCATTTT	CATSPAGQSNQPQHF
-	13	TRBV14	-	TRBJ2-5	TGTGCCAGCAGCCAAGTCAATGGGGAGACCCAGTACTTC	CASSQVNGETQYF
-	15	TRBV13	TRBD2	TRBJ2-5	TGTGCCAGCAGCTTAGTAGCGGGGGGCACAGAGACCCAGTACTTC	CASSLVAGGTETQYF
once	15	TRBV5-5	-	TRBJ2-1	TGTGCCAGCAGCTCGGGACCTAGCTCCTACAATGAGCAGTTCTTC	CASSSGPSSYNEQFF
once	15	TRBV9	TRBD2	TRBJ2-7	TGTGCCAGCAGCTTCGGGACTAGCGCATCCTACGAGCAGTACTTC	CASSFGTSASYEQYF